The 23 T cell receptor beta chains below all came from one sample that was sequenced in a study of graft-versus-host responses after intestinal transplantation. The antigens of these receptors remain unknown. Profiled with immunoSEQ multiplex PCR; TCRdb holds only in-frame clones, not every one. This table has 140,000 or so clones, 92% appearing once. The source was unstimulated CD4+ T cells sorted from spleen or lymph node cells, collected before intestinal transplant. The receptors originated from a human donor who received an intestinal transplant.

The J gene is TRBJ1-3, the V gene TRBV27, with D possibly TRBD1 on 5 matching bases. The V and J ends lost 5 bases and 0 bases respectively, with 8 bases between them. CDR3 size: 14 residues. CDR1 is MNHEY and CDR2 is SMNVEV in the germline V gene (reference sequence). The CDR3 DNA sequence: TGTGCCAGCAGTCACGGGGGCTCTGGAAACACCATATATTTT. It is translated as CASSHGGSGNTIYF.

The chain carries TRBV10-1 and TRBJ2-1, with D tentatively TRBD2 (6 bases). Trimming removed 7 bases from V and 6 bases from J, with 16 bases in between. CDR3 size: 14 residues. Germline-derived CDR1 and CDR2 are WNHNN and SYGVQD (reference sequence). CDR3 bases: TGCGCCAGCAAAGTTTACGGGAGAGGCAATGAGCAGTTCTTC. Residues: CASKVYGRGNEQFF.

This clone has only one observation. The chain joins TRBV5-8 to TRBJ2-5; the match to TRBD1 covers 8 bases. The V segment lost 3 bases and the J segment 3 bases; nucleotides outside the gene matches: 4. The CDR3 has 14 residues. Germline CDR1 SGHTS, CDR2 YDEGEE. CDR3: CASSSRGREETQYF. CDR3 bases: TGTGCCAGCAGCTCCAGGGGGCGAGAAGAGACCCAGTACTTC.

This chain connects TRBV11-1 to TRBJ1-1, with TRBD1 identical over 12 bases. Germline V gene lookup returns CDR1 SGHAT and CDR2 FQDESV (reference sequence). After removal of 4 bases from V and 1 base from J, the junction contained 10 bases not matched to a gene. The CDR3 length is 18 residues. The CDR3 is CASSWDRGRRKGNTEAFF. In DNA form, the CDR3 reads TGTGCCAGCAGCTGGGACAGGGGGCGCAGGAAGGGGAACACTGAAGCTTTCTTT.

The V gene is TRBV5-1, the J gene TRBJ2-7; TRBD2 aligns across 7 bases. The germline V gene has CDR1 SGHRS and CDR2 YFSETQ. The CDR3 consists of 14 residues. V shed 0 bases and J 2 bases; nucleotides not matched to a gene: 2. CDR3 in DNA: TGCGCCAGCAGCTTGGACGGGAGGCCCTACGAGCAGTACTTC. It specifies CASSLDGRPYEQYF.

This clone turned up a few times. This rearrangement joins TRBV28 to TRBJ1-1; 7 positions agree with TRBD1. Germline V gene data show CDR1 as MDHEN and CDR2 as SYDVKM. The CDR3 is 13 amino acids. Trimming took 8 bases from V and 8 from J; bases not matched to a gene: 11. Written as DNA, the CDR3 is TGTGCCAGCTGCTTAGGAGGGGGCGAGGAAGCTTTCTTT. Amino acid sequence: CASCLGGGEEAFF.

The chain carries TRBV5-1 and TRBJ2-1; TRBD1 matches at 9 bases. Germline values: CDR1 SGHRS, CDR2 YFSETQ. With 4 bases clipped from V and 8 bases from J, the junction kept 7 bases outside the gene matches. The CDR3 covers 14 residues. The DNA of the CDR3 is TGCGCCAGCAGCGGAAGGGACAGGGCCGATGAGCAGTTCTTC. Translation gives CASSGRDRADEQFF.

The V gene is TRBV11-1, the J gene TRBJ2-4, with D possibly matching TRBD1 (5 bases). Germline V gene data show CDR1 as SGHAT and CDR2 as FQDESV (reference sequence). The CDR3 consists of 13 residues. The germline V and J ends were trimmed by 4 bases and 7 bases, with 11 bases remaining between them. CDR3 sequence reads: CASSSQQVNIQYF. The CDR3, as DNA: TGTGCCAGCAGCTCCCAACAGGTCAACATTCAGTACTTC. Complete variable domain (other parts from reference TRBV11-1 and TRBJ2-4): EAEVAQSPRYKITEKSQAVAFWCDPISGHATLYWYRQILGQGPELLVQFQDESVVDDSQLPKDRFSAERLKGVDSTLKIQPAELGDSAMYLCASSSQQVNIQYFGAGTRLSVL.

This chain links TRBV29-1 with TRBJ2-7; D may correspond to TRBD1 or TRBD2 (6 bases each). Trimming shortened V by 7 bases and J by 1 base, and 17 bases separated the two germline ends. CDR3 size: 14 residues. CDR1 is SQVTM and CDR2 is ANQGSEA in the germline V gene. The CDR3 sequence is CSAREGGKSYEQYF. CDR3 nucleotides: TGCAGCGCCCGTGAGGGGGGCAAATCCTACGAGCAGTACTTC.

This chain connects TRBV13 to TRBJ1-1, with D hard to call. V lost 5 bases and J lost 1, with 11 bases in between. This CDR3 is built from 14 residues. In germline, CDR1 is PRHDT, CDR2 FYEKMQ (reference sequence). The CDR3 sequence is CASSPPVSNTEAFF. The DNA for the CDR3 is TGTGCCAGCAGCCCCCCAGTCTCGAACACTGAAGCTTTCTTT.

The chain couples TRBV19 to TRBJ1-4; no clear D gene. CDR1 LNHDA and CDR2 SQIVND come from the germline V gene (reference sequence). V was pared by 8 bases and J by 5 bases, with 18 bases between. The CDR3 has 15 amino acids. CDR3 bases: TGTGCCAGTGGATTGGGTGGACTGATGAATGAAAAACTGTTTTTT. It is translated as CASGLGGLMNEKLFF.

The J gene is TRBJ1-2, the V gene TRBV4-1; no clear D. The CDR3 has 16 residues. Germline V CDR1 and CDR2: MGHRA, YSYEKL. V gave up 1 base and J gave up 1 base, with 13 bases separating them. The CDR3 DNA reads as TGCGCCAGCAGCCAAGTACTGCAGCTCCTTAACTATGGCTACACCTTC. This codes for CASSQVLQLLNYGYTF.

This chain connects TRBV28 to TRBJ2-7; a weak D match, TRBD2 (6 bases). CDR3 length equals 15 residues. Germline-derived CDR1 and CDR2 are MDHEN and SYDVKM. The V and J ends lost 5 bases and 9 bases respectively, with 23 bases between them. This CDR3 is CASSGGTVGSVGQYF. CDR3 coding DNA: TGTGCCAGCAGTGGCGGGACCGTTGGTAGTGTGGGGCAGTACTTC. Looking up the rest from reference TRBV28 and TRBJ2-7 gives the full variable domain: DVKVTQSSRYLVKRTGEKVFLECVQDMDHENMFWYRQDPGLGLRLIYFSYDVKMKEKGDIPEGYSVSREKKERFSLILESASTNQTSMYLCASSGGTVGSVGQYFGPGTRLTVT.

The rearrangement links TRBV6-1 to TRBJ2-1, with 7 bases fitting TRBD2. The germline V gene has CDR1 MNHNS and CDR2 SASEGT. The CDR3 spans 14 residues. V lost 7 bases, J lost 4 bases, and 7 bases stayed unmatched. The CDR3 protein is CASKLTGGYNEQFF. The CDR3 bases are TGTGCCAGCAAGTTAACGGGAGGATACAATGAGCAGTTCTTC.

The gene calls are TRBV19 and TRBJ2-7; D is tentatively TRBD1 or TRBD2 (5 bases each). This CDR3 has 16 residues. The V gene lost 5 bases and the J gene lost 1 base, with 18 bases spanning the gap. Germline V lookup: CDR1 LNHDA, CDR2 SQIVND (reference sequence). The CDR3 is CASSSPGYGGSYEQYF. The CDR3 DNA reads TGTGCCAGTAGTTCCCCCGGTTATGGGGGTTCCTACGAGCAGTACTTC. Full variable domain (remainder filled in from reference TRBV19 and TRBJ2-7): DGGITQSPKYLFRKEGQNVTLSCEQNLNHDAMYWYRQDPGQGLRLIYYSQIVNDFQKGDIAEGYSVSREKKESFPLTVTSAQKNPTAFYLCASSSPGYGGSYEQYFGPGTRLTVT.

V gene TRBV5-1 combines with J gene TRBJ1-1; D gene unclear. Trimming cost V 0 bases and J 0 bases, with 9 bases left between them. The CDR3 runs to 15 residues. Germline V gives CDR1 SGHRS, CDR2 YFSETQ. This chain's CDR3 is CASSLDPGMNTEAFF. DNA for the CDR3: TGCGCCAGCAGCTTGGACCCGGGGATGAACACTGAAGCTTTCTTT.

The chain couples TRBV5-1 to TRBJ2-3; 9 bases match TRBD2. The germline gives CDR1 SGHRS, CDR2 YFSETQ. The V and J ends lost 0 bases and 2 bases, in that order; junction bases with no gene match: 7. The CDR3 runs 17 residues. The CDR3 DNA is TGCGCCAGCAGCTTGGGCCTAGCGGGAAGGTTCACAGATACGCAGTATTTT. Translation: CASSLGLAGRFTDTQYF.

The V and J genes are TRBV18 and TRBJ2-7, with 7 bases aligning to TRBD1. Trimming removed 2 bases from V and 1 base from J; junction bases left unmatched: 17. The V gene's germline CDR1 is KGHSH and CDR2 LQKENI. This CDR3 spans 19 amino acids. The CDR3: CASSPRPGQSSTSSYEQYF. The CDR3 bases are TGTGCCAGCTCACCAAGACCGGGACAGTCGAGTACATCATCCTACGAGCAGTACTTC.

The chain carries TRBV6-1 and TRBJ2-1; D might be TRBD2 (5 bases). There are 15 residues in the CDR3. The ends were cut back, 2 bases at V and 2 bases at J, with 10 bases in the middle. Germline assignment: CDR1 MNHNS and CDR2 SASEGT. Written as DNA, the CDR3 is TGTGCCAGCAGTGAACTCCGCGGGCCCTACAATGAGCAGTTCTTC. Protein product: CASSELRGPYNEQFF.

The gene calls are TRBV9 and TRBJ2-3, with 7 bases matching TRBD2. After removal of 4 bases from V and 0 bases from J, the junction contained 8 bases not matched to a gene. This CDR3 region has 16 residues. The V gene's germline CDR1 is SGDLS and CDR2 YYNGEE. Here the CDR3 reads CASSPASGLSTDTQYF. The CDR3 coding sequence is TGTGCCAGCAGCCCGGCTAGCGGACTTAGCACAGATACGCAGTATTTT.

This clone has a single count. CDR3 bases: TGTGCCAGCAGGTTAAAGGGCTTTGAAGCTAGTGAGCAGTTCTTC. Translation: CASRLKGFEASEQFF. V is TRBV6-5 and J is TRBJ2-1, with unresolved D. CDR3 size: 15 residues. V dropped 6 bases and J dropped 9 bases, with 21 bases sitting between them. From germline, CDR1 is MNHEY and CDR2 SVGAGI.

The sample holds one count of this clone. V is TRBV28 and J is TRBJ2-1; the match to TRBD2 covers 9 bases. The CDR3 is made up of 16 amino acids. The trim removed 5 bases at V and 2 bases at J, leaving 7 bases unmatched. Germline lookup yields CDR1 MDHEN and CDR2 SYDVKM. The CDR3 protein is CASSPSGLAAYNEQFF. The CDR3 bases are TGTGCCAGCAGTCCTTCGGGACTAGCAGCCTACAATGAGCAGTTCTTC.

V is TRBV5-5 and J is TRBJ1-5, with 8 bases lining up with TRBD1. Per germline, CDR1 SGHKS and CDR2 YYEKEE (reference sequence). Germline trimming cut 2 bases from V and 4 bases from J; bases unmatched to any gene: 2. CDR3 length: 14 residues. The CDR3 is CASSFRQGNQPQHF. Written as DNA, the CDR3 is TGTGCCAGCAGCTTCCGACAGGGGAATCAGCCCCAGCATTTT.